This T cell receptor (beta chain) was retrieved from a study of T-cell reconstitution after alpha-beta-depleted transplantation in children. Notes on the study in general: The origin of high day-60 TCRbeta diversity in some patients lay in surviving recipient T cells and thymic progenitors. T-cell numbers and diversity, one year after transplant, stemmed largely from T cells that were newly produced. The origin of alpha-beta T cells about two months after transplant was reportedly several hundred expanded graft clones.

The TCRbeta library was prepared with unique molecular identifiers. TCRdb re-called the PCR reads through MiXCR, storing one row per CDR3 protein. The sample yields about a million distinct CDR3 sequences, under 30% seen once. The CDR3 runs 14 residues. Germline CDR1 and CDR2: MGHRA and YSYEKL. Trimming left V 1 base short and J 1 base short, with 6 bases between. Remarks on this clonotype: Its target is unknown.

V is TRBV4-1 and J is TRBJ2-3; D is unclear. The source of this sequence is a boy younger than two who had a stem cell transplant for SCID, so the T cells may come from the graft donor. The sequencing here drew on PBMCs, mostly from graft donor cells, taken 360 days after TCRalphabeta/CD19-depleted stem cell transplant. In DNA, the CDR3 is TGCGCCAGCAGCCAAGTATCGGGCACAGATACGCAGTATTTT. Amino acids: CASSQVSGTDTQYF.